This T cell receptor (beta chain) stems from a study of breast tumors, draining lymph nodes, adjacent tissues. Breast cancer patients provided tissue from their axillary draining lymph nodes. TCRdb re-derived calls from the multiplex PCR reads in MiXCR, one entry per CDR3 protein. The data show about 230,000 distinct CDR3 sequences, with about 34% seen just once and around 1.5% held by the top ten. Findings and caveats of the study: Findings are consistent with lymph node origin and intratumoral expansion of most tumor T cells. Tumor T cell lymph node origin was a supported hypothesis, not proven. Luminal-like breast cancer showed significantly greater tumor-nontumor repertoire similarity than basal-like breast cancer did. Compared with lymph nodes, tumors were less diverse; compared with nontumor tissue, more.

This clonotype was seen ten or more times. Its antigen is not known. The V end was cut by 6 bases, the J end by 0 bases, with 15 bases between. From germline, CDR1 is MNHEY and CDR2 SVGAGI. CDR3 length equals 16 residues. The chain joins TRBV6-5 to TRBJ2-1, with D perhaps assigned TRBD1 or TRBD2 (6 bases each). The source material was axillary lymph node tissue. The sequence derives from a female donor with breast cancer. Some clones in this sample may be carry-over from other donors' samples. DNA of the CDR3: TGTGCCAGCAGCCATAGGGGGGAGCGCTCCTACAATGAGCAGTTCTTC. This encodes CASSHRGERSYNEQFF.